A single TCR beta chain is shown here with its context. Its target antigen remains unknown. No much larger clone exists at a distance of one base, and base qualities are not known. The data derive from a study of PD-L1 blockade in urothelial cancer (dated by TCRdb to the late 2010s). Turning to the overall study: All patients started therapy around 2014 and received atezolizumab 1,200 mg intravenously every 3 weeks. Pretreatment tumor samples, along with matched peripheral blood serially collected before and after atezolizumab treatment, were subjected to TCR sequencing. Blood samples were analyzed 3 weeks after the start of treatment (second dose) and 6 weeks after the start of treatment. Blood samples yielded a median of around 140,000 T cells and roughly 80,000 unique TCRs, with median clonality roughly 0.082. Nine patients achieved durable clinical benefit and approximately 20 did not. About 85% of the 29 patients were identified as males with urothelial cancer of bladder origin, and a prior smoking history was reported by 18 of 29 patients. Progression-free survival longer than 6 months counted as durable clinical benefit, and TCR features were additionally tested against both progression-free and overall survival. Patients had an ECOG performance status of 0 or 1 and had received between 0 and 3 prior chemotherapy regimens. The study was an exploratory multi-omic analysis of somatic, immune and clinical correlates of response to PD-L1 blockade with atezolizumab in urothelial cancer. Just over 28 patients had pretreatment blood TCR-seq, about 25 had at least one posttreatment blood collection, and about 25 had tumor TCR-seq. In the same patients, pretreatment tumors underwent whole exome sequencing and RNA sequencing in addition to TCR sequencing.

To estimate absolute template abundance from read counts, synthetic TCR analog templates were spiked into each PCR. TCRbeta CDR3 regions were amplified from genomic DNA with bias-controlled V and J gene primers using the immunoSEQ assay. Sequencing of rearranged TCRbeta segments was performed at approximately 20X coverage. Regarding the original processing steps: Sequencing errors were corrected by clustering and CDR3s were annotated against IMGT to assign V, D and J genes. Out-of-frame and stop-codon sequences were excluded, and only productive TCRbeta rearrangements were used in downstream analyses. Clonality was calculated as one minus the Shannon entropy normalized by the log of the number of unique productive sequences. Clones differing between time points or between blood and tumor were identified using Fisher's exact test with Benjamini-Hochberg correction, with an adjusted p below 0.01 applied as the threshold. The source is immuneACCESS, and TCRdb retained only in-frame sequences with V and J called. Part of the clones is not carried over; for the studies checked, unresolved V genes explain less than half of this, and the remainder is unexplained. V and J calls plus clone size are reproduced from that table; the DNA served to infer D and trimming. For this sample the table gives 56,000 or so clones, of which 85% were detected only once. Around a sixth of the sample belongs to the ten largest clones.

Study-wide findings and limitations: A pretreatment peripheral blood TCR clonality below the median was linked to improved progression-free and overall survival. Patients with durable benefit showed greater expansion of tumor-associated TCR clones in peripheral blood 3 weeks after starting treatment (n of about 20, p = 0.022). Small sample size (n ≈ 30) and many exploratory analyses mean the results are intended to be hypothesis-generating.

Read against the paper, the sample's time point label means: pretreatment peripheral blood. A total of around 30 patients with locally advanced or metastatic urothelial carcinoma, treated at Memorial Sloan Kettering on a trial protocol, made up the cohort. Peripheral blood mononuclear cells were collected pretreatment and during treatment, at between 1 and 8 total time points per patient. The Qiagen DNeasy Blood extraction kit was used to purify genomic DNA from total PBMCs and from tumor samples. Collected pretreatment and during treatment, PBMCs were isolated and stored as previously described. Counted from cysteine to phenylalanine, this CDR3 has 13 amino acids. Left in the record is the CDR3 DNA by itself, 39 bases read in frame from the first base. Trimming leaves V shorter by 6 bases and J shorter by 1 base, with the junction holding 0 bases beyond the gene matches. The CDR1 and CDR2 encoded by the germline V gene are ENHRY and SYGVKD.

This sequence uses TRBV10-3 and TRBJ1-1, with TRBD1 matching 9 junction bases. This receptor was taken from a man between 65 and 79 years old with urothelial cancer. Sequenced here: PBMCs, sampled around atezolizumab (anti-PD-L1) treatment. Here the CDR3 is given as CAIRTGGNTEAFF. The bases are TGTGCCATCAGGACAGGGGGGAACACTGAAGCTTTCTTT.